The rows below give T cell receptor beta chains drawn from one sample of a study of blood T cell repertoires in COVID-19. Method: immunoSEQ multiplex PCR; TCRdb's copy keeps in-frame clones and lacks some. The sample contains roughly 180,000 clones, 85% of which appear only once. Sequencing used peripheral blood. Every receptor here comes from a woman aged 45-65 years with COVID-19, enrolled during active disease. CDR3s include the opening cysteine and the closing phenylalanine or tryptophan. The D gene is left open where the match is weak. Clone size appears in some rows only: once, few, many, or a class for an expanded clone.

-	TRBV3-1/TRBV3-2	TRBJ1-2	TRBD1	CASSPSGTGVWNYGYTF	TGTGCCAGCAGCCCCTCCGGGACAGGGGTATGGAACTATGGCTACACCTTC
few	TRBV12-3/TRBV12-4	TRBJ1-1	-	CASGQGNTEAFF	TGTGCCAGCGGCCAGGGGAACACTGAAGCTTTCTTT
-	TRBV11-3	TRBJ2-1	-	CASSLWDIGTEQFF	TGTGCCAGCAGCTTGTGGGACATTGGAACTGAGCAGTTCTTC
-	TRBV5-5	TRBJ1-3	-	CASSLQGSAGNTIYF	TGTGCCAGCAGCTTACAGGGTAGCGCTGGAAACACCATATATTTT
-	TRBV9	TRBJ2-3	-	CASSVGRARKITDTQYF	TGTGCCAGCAGCGTAGGCCGCGCGCGGAAGATCACAGATACGCAGTATTTT
-	TRBV19	TRBJ2-1	TRBD2	CASSVSSGNEQFF	TGTGCCAGTAGTGTGTCTAGCGGCAATGAGCAGTTCTTC
-	TRBV7-7	TRBJ2-2	TRBD1	CASSPGTGVTGELFF	TGTGCCAGCAGCCCAGGGACAGGGGTCACCGGGGAGCTGTTTTTT
-	TRBV7-9	TRBJ1-2	-	CASSSGQSWGYTF	TGTGCCAGCAGCTCAGGACAGAGTTGGGGCTACACCTTC
few	TRBV11-3	TRBJ1-2	-	CASSGGTDNGYTF	TGTGCCAGCAGCGGAGGGACGGACAATGGCTACACCTTC
-	TRBV2	TRBJ2-1	-	CASSETAGTYNEQFF	TGTGCCAGCAGTGAAACGGCGGGGACGTACAATGAGCAGTTCTTC
once	TRBV25-1	TRBJ2-5	TRBD2	CASSVGNSGGQETQYF	TGTGCCAGCAGTGTGGGGAATAGCGGGGGACAAGAGACCCAGTACTTC
-	TRBV7-6	TRBJ2-7	TRBD1	CASSLTLGTGASREQYF	TGTGCCAGCAGCTTAACTTTAGGGACAGGGGCTTCTAGGGAGCAGTACTTC
-	TRBV12-3/TRBV12-4	TRBJ2-1	-	CASSFSSYEQFF	TGTGCCAGCAGCTTTTCTAGTTATGAGCAGTTCTTC
-	TRBV6-5	TRBJ2-5	-	CASRGQTQETQYF	TGTGCCAGCAGGGGGCAGACTCAAGAGACCCAGTACTTC
-	TRBV28	TRBJ2-5	-	CASSLGDSPGRSQYF	TGTGCCAGCAGCTTGGGGGACTCTCCTGGGCGGAGCCAGTACTTC
-	TRBV5-1	TRBJ2-1	TRBD1	CASSGRTGGPDREQFF	TGCGCCAGCAGCGGGCGGACAGGGGGCCCAGATCGTGAGCAGTTCTTC
-	TRBV9	TRBJ2-2	TRBD2	CASSPHAGGFNTGELFF	TGTGCCAGCAGCCCCCATGCGGGGGGCTTCAACACCGGGGAGCTGTTTTTT
-	TRBV11-2	TRBJ2-3	TRBD2	CASSRRISGGSTDTQYF	TGTGCCAGCAGCCGCCGGATTAGCGGGGGGTCCACAGATACGCAGTATTTT
-	TRBV29-1	TRBJ2-7	TRBD1	CSGGQGYEQYF	TGCAGCGGGGGACAGGGCTACGAGCAGTACTTC
-	TRBV5-1	TRBJ2-5	TRBD2	CASSSLAGAIQETQYF	TGCGCCAGCAGCTCCTTAGCGGGGGCTATACAAGAGACCCAGTACTTC
-	TRBV3-1/TRBV3-2	TRBJ2-3	-	CASSQDLRDTQYF	TGTGCCAGCAGCCAAGATCTTAGAGATACGCAGTATTTT
-	TRBV2	TRBJ1-5	-	CASIEEEVGNQPQHF	TGTGCCAGCATCGAGGAGGAAGTCGGCAATCAGCCCCAGCATTTT
-	TRBV14	TRBJ2-7	TRBD1	CASSQAGTALEQYF	TGTGCCAGCAGCCAAGCCGGGACAGCCTTAGAACAGTACTTC
once	TRBV6-2/TRBV6-3	TRBJ2-5	-	CASSYGGWTGETQYF	TGTGCCAGCAGTTACGGGGGGTGGACAGGAGAGACCCAGTACTTC
-	TRBV7-9	TRBJ2-3	TRBD2	CASSVGTSGGTTDTQYF	TGTGCCAGCAGCGTCGGGACTAGCGGGGGGACCACAGATACGCAGTATTTT
-	TRBV2	TRBJ1-1	TRBD1	CASSRDRDTEAFF	TGTGCCAGCAGTAGGGACAGGGACACTGAAGCTTTCTTT
few	TRBV10-1	TRBJ1-5	-	CASEPDSNQPQHF	TGCGCCAGCGAACCAGATAGCAATCAGCCCCAGCATTTT
-	TRBV5-6	TRBJ2-3	TRBD1	CASSLAGTGDTDTQYF	TGTGCCAGCAGCTTGGCCGGGACAGGGGACACAGATACGCAGTATTTT
-	TRBV6-5	TRBJ1-5	-	CASSYSGGLDQPQHF	TGTGCCAGCAGTTACTCCGGGGGGCTGGATCAGCCCCAGCATTTT